The present TCR beta chain was sequenced within a study of cytomegalovirus exposure and HLA in healthy donors. This clone was detected a few times. Primers included in the PCR were 60 Vbeta and 13 Jbeta primers. Sequenced by immunoSEQ multiplex PCR; TCRdb stores in-frame clones only, minus some. The sample records about 130,000 clones, roughly a tenth being singletons. The receptor's source is a woman aged 18-35 years in good health and CMV-seropositive. The material sequenced was PBMCs.

CDR3 coding DNA: TGTGCCAGCAGCCAAGATCGGCTAGCGGGAACCGGGGAGCTGTTTTTT. Encoded protein: CASSQDRLAGTGELFF. The chain is built from TRBV4-2 and TRBJ2-2; 9 nucleotides match TRBD2. V trimming: 0 bases; J trimming: 5 bases; junction bases outside the gene matches: 4. CDR1 and CDR2 from the germline V gene are LGHNA and YNFKEQ. CDR3 length equals 16 residues.